These T cell receptor beta chains were read from a single sample in a study of Graves' ophthalmopathy and Graves' hyperthyroidism. TCRdb re-analysed the multiplex PCR reads in MiXCR, keeping a single row per CDR3 protein. The sample records roughly 600,000 distinct CDR3 sequences, under 45% being singletons. The sample comprised peripheral blood or thyroid tissue (not recorded which). The receptors derive from an adult man with Graves' hyperthyroidism. Each CDR3 is given with its conserved first and last residue. The D gene is left open where the match is weak.

TRBV7-8	TRBJ2-7	TRBD2	CASSLFSGASGVTSSYEQYF
TRBV14	TRBJ2-5	TRBD2	CASSHQGLIQETQYF
TRBV29-1	TRBJ2-1	TRBD2	CSVEPGLGRGNEQFF
TRBV5-1	TRBJ2-7	.	CASSVGIQGYEQYF
TRBV20-1	TRBJ2-5	TRBD2	CSALLAGGETQYF
TRBV14	TRBJ1-1	TRBD1	CASSLNPGQGLNTEAFF
TRBV6-5	TRBJ1-2	.	CASGQPASYGYTF
TRBV28	TRBJ1-2	.	CASRQGSYGYTF
TRBV29-1	TRBJ2-5	.	CSVGPKGQGRTQYF
TRBV7-2	TRBJ1-2	.	CASSNQPLYGYTF
TRBV29-1	TRBJ1-4	.	CSVGGDPEARFEKLFF
TRBV20-1	TRBJ2-6	.	CSARAGVLTF
TRBV6-6	TRBJ1-3	.	CASSYSAVTSGNTIYF
TRBV19	TRBJ1-2	.	CASSIDGSHTYGYTF
TRBV7-9	TRBJ2-5	.	CASSRVKGSGETQYF
TRBV5-6	TRBJ2-3	.	CASSGRPAATSTDTQYF
TRBV7-9	TRBJ1-2	.	CASSPSGRNDGYTF
TRBV3-1	TRBJ1-2	TRBD1	CASSQGQGTVVGYTF
TRBV13	TRBJ1-1	TRBD1	CASSLGQGITEAFF
TRBV7-9	.	.	CASSPTPHNEQFF
TRBV7-3	TRBJ2-3	.	CASSLASGEANGTDTQYF
TRBV5-1	TRBJ1-4	TRBD1	CASSAGTGREKLFF
TRBV6-2/TRBV6-3	TRBJ1-2	.	CASSSPMRGVGYTF
TRBV2	TRBJ1-5	.	CASSELGGGINQPQHF
TRBV12-3/TRBV12-4	TRBJ1-2	.	CASSSRDQPNYGYTF
TRBV6-5	TRBJ2-5	.	CASSFSGQETQYF